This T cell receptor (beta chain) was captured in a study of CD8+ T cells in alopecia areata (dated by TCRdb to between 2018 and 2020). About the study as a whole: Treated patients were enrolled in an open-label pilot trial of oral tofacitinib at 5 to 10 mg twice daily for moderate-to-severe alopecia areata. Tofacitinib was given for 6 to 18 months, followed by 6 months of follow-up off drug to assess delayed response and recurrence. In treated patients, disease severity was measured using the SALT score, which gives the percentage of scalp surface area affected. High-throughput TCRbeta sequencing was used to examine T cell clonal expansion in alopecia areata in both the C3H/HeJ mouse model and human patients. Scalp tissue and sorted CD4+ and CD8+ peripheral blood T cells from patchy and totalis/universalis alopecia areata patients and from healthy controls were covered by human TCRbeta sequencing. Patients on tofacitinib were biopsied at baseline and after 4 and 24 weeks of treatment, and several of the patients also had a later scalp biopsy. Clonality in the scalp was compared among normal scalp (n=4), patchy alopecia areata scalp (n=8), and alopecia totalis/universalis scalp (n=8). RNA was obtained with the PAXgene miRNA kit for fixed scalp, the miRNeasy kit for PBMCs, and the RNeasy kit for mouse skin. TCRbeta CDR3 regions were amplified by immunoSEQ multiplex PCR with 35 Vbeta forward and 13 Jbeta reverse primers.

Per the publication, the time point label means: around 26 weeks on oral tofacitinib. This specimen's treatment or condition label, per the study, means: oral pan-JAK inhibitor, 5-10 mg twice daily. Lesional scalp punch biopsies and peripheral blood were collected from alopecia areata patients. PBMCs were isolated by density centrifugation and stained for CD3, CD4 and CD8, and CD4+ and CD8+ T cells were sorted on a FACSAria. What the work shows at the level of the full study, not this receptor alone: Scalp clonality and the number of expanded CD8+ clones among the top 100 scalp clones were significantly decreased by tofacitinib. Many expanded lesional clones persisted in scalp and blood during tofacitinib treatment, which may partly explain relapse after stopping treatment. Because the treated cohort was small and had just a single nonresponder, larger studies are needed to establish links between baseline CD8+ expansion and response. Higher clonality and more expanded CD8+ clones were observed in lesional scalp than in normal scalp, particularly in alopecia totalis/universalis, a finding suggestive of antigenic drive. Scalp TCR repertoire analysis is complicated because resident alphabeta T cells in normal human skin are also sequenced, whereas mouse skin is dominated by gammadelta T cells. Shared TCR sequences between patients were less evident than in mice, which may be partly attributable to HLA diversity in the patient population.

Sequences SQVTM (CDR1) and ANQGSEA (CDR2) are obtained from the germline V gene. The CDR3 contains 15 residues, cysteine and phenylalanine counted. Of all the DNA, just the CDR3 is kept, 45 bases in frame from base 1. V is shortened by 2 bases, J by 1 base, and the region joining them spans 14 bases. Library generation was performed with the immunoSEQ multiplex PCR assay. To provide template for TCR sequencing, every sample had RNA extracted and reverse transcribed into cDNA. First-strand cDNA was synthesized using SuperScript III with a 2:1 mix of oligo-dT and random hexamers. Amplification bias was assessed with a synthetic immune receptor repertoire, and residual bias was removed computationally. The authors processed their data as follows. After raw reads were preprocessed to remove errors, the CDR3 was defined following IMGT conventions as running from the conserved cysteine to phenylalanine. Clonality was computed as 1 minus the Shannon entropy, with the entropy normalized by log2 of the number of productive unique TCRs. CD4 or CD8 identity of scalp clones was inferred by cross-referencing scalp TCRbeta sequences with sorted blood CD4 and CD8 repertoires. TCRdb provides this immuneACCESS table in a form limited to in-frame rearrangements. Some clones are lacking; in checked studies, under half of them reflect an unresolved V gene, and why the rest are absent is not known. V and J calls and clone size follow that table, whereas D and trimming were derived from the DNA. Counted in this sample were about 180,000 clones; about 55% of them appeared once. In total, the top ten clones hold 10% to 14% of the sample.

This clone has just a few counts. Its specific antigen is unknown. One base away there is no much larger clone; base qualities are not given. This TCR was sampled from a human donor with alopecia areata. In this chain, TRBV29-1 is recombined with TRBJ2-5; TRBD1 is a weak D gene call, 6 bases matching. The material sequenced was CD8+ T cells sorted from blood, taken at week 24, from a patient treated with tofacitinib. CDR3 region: CSVEFRQGSQETQYF. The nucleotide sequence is TGCAGCGTTGAATTCCGGCAGGGGAGCCAAGAGACCCAGTACTTC.